Reported below is one T cell receptor (beta chain). There is no known antigen for this receptor. Per-nucleotide qualities are absent, and no much larger clonotype sits a single base away. V is shortened by 8 bases, J by 4 bases, and the region joining them spans 20 bases. Measured from the cysteine to the phenylalanine, the CDR3 is 15 residues long. The retained sequence is limited to the CDR3, 45 bases, with the frame set at the first base. In the germline V gene, CDR1 corresponds to LGHNT and CDR2 to FRNRAP. The data were obtained in a study of Ad26.COV2.S vaccination and SARS-CoV-2 variants (dated by TCRdb to about 2021). With regard to the full study: Donors in the vaccine arm were drawn from COV1001, a multicentre, randomized, double-blind, placebo-controlled phase I-IIa trial testing Ad26.COV2.S in healthy adults. Ad26.COV2.S was administered intramuscularly at a dose of 5x10^10 or 1x10^11 viral particles, either as one shot or as two shots given 56 days apart. Sequencing of the TCRbeta repertoire served to evaluate the specificity and breadth of SARS-CoV-2-reactive T cell receptors following Ad26.COV2.S vaccination. The TCR-sequenced set comprised about 32 samples: 19 Ad26.COV2.S vaccine recipients, 5 placebo recipients and 8 SARS-CoV-2 convalescent individuals. Participants in the trial were split at random into five groups of five each, receiving low-dose or high-dose Ad26.COV2.S once or twice, or else placebo on both occasions. Investigators did not know the trial group allocation while performing experiments and assessing outcomes. Paper-wide results and their limitations: Compared with placebo recipients, Ad26.COV2.S recipients showed higher spike-specific TCR breadth (P = 0.0014). The study was not powered to compare responses between vaccine doses or regimens. Vaccine and placebo recipients had similar non-spike TCR breadth, a finding consistent with the vaccine containing only spike. Substantial breadth of spike-specific CD8+ and CD4+ T cell responses was reported after vaccination. The authors noted that total T cell responses may have been underestimated by the TCR breadth and depth analyses.

The immunoSEQ Assay was used to sequence TCRbeta CDR3 regions. After extraction, genomic DNA underwent amplification by bias-controlled multiplex PCR, followed by high-throughput sequencing. As for the authors' bioinformatics: To quantify the absolute abundance of every unique TCRbeta CDR3 region, sequences were collapsed and filtered. T cell fraction was estimated by normalization of TCRbeta template counts to usable DNA, with usable DNA being measured through amplification of reference genes present in all nucleated cells. Repertoire TCRs were annotated as SARS-CoV-2-specific when V gene, CDR3 amino acid sequence and J gene were exactly matched to a known reactive TCR set. The reference SARS-CoV-2 TCR set came from MIRA and was filtered for enrichment in COVID-19-positive ImmuneCODE repertoires, removing public or cross-reactive TCRs. Using the MIRA antigens, annotated TCRs were further analysed by specific ORF or by position within an ORF. Depth was the summed frequency of annotated unique rearrangements, while breadth was defined as annotated unique rearrangements over total unique productive rearrangements. Two-sided Wilcoxon rank-sum tests were applied when comparing TCR breadth between groups. This is the immuneACCESS table as TCRdb keeps it, with only in-frame sequences that have V and J called. A part of the clones is gone; compared with another copy, unresolved V genes explain less than half, and the rest is unexplained. That table is the source of V, J and clone size, and D and trimming were worked out from the DNA. Present in this sample are under 600,000 clones, 80% to 90% of which were seen just once. The ten largest clones take up under 2% of the sample.

The meaning of the sample's treatment or condition label: some 19 received Ad26.COV2.S at low or high dose, single or two shots; about five received placebo; per-sample allocation not given. For vaccine and placebo recipients, the sequenced repertoires came from samples collected on day 63 after the first injection. Between 29 July and 7 August 2020, Cohort 1b enrolled some 25 adults aged 18-55 years at one site in Boston, USA. Ad26.COV2.S was a replication-incompetent adenovirus type 26 vector expressing a prefusion-stabilized SARS-CoV-2 spike protein from the original Wuhan strain. The sequence is built from TRBV12-5 and TRBJ1-1; no D gene can be assigned with confidence. The sequence came from a person aged 18-60 years who received the Ad26.COV2.S COVID-19 vaccine or a placebo. The sequencing used peripheral blood, collected in a trial of Ad26.COV2.S vaccine versus placebo. The CDR3 region reads CASHGAPVGGTEAFF. The bases read TGTGCTAGTCATGGAGCTCCGGTCGGAGGCACTGAAGCTTTCTTT.